The present entry profiles one T cell receptor beta chain with its context. The target antigen is unknown. This sample stems from a study of persistence of HIV-infected CD4 T cells. Nonspecific anti-CD3/anti-CD28 bead stimulation represents the broad CD4+ T cell repertoire. Responding CD4+ T cells were sorted by upregulation of both CD40 ligand and CD69. Germline-derived CDR1 and CDR2 are MNHNS and SASEGT. The CDR3 length is 16 residues. V gave up 3 bases and J gave up 3 bases, with 15 bases separating them. The libraries were made with immunoSEQ version 4 in survey mode. Sequenced by immunoSEQ multiplex PCR; TCRdb stores in-frame clones only, minus some. This table has under 45,000 clones, around 92% appearing once.

The receptor was derived from an adult man with HIV who was CMV-seropositive. V usage is TRBV6-1 and J usage is TRBJ2-1; D perhaps matches TRBD1 (5 bases). The sequencing used CD4+ T cells sorted from PBMCs after roughly 17-hour stimulation, collected from a patient who received antiretroviral therapy. In DNA, the CDR3 is TGTGCCAGCAGTGACCCGGACAAAGGTATCTACAATGAGCAGTTCTTC. Translating gives CASSDPDKGIYNEQFF.